One and the same sample provided the 25 T cell receptor beta chains below, sequenced in a study of vaccination effects on CD4 cells after COVID-19. An approximately nine-day culture period preceded the isolation of CD4+ T cells. TCRdb keeps only in-frame clones here, not all; method: immunoSEQ multiplex PCR. Of around 35,000 clones in the sample, roughly 74% are singletons; the top ten hold about 3%. Antigens of these TCRs are unknown. The input for sequencing was CD4+ T cells from PBMCs cultured without peptide, taken before COVID-19 vaccination. Receptors originate from a human donor who received a COVID-19 vaccine.

To note about this clone: Other DNA sequences of this sample code for an identical CDR3. The J gene is TRBJ1-1, the V gene TRBV27; D not certain. Germline V gene sequence: CDR1 MNHEY, CDR2 SMNVEV (reference sequence). CDR3 size: 13 residues. V dropped 3 bases and J dropped 1 base, with 6 bases sitting between them. For the CDR3, the DNA is TGTGCCAGCAGTTTCAGATCGAACACTGAAGCTTTCTTT. As protein: CASSFRSNTEAFF.

This sequence joins TRBV5-1 and TRBJ1-5; TRBD1 might be the D (5 bases). The CDR3 is 15 residues long. Germline V gene sequence: CDR1 SGHRS, CDR2 YFSETQ. Trimming took off 4 bases at V and 3 bases at J, with 14 bases between the two ends. CDR3: CASSPRPGANQPQHF. DNA of the CDR3: TGCGCCAGCAGCCCACGGCCCGGGGCCAATCAGCCCCAGCATTTT.

The V and J genes are TRBV4-1 and TRBJ1-5; possible D gene TRBD1, 6 bases. With 2 bases removed from V and 7 bases from J, the gap between germline ends came to 21 bases. From germline, CDR1 is MGHRA and CDR2 YSYEKL. This CDR3 spans 17 amino acids. The CDR3 region is CASSQFPRSGGGQPQHF. CDR3 sequence (DNA): TGCGCCAGCAGCCAATTCCCGAGGTCCGGGGGGGGCCAGCCCCAGCATTTT.

This sequence joins TRBV11-3 and TRBJ2-1, with D possibly TRBD2 on 5 matching bases. Germline CDR1 reads SGHNT; CDR2 reads YENEEA. V was trimmed by 1 base and J by 10 bases, leaving 11 bases between them. The CDR3 contains 13 residues. The CDR3, as DNA: TGTGCCAGCAGCTTAGTTGCGCGAGGGGAGCAGTTCTTC. Translating it yields CASSLVARGEQFF. Full variable domain (rest looked up from reference TRBV11-3 and TRBJ2-1): EAGVVQSPRYKIIEKKQPVAFWCNPISGHNTLYWYLQNLGQGPELLIRYENEEAVDDSQLPKDRFSAERLKGVDSTLKIQPAELGDSAVYLCASSLVARGEQFFGPGTRLTVL.

The V and J genes are TRBV30 and TRBJ2-7; tentatively, D is TRBD1 (6 bases). Germline-derived CDR1 and CDR2 are GTSNPN and SVGIG (reference sequence). Trimming pared 5 bases from V and 0 bases from J, leaving 11 bases between. The CDR3 spans 13 residues. CDR3 amino acids: CAWSRDISYEQYF. CDR3 sequence (DNA): TGTGCCTGGTCTAGGGACATCTCCTACGAGCAGTACTTC.

The genes are TRBV5-4 and TRBJ1-1; 9 positions agree with TRBD1. Germline assignment: CDR1 SGHNT and CDR2 YYREEE (reference sequence). Unmatched junction bases numbered 10, after V lost 4 bases and J lost 3 bases. There are 16 residues in the CDR3. Written as DNA, the CDR3 is TGTGCCAGCAGCCGACCGACAGGGGGTCGGTACACTGAAGCTTTCTTT. Translation: CASSRPTGGRYTEAFF.

The chain has TRBV6-6 and TRBJ1-1; perhaps TRBD1 as D (6 bases). CDR3 length equals 14 residues. V lost 7 bases, J lost 0 bases, and 12 bases lay in between. From germline, CDR1 is MNHNY and CDR2 SVGAGI (reference sequence). The CDR3 nucleotides are TGTGCCAGCACTGCGACAGGAGTGAACACTGAAGCTTTCTTT. Amino acids: CASTATGVNTEAFF.

The J gene is TRBJ2-7, the V gene TRBV18, with D possibly matching TRBD1 (7 bases). This CDR3 spans 13 amino acids. Trimming left V 8 bases short and J 2 bases short, with 13 bases between. The germline gives CDR1 KGHSH, CDR2 LQKENI. This CDR3 reads CASRRDRAYEQYF. Written as DNA, the CDR3 is TGTGCCAGCCGGCGGGACAGAGCCTACGAGCAGTACTTC.

The chain joins TRBV19 to TRBJ2-1, with 7 bases that match TRBD1. The V gene end was trimmed by 4 bases and the J gene end by 9 bases; junction bases not matched to a gene: 6. The CDR3 extends over 13 amino acids. CDR1 and CDR2 (germline): LNHDA, SQIVND (reference sequence). The CDR3 DNA reads as TGTGCCAGTAGTACTTGGGACAGAGGTGAGCAGTTCTTC. It specifies CASSTWDRGEQFF.

This clone was observed a single time. The rearrangement joins TRBV28 to TRBJ1-3, with a weak D call TRBD1 (6 bases). This CDR3 region has 15 residues. The ends were cut back, 3 bases at V and 3 bases at J, with 12 bases in the middle. Germline-derived CDR1 and CDR2 are MDHEN and SYDVKM. The chain's CDR3 is CASSFGGGLGNTIYF. The CDR3 nucleotides are TGTGCCAGCAGTTTCGGTGGGGGCCTTGGAAACACCATATATTTT.

J is TRBJ1-5 and V is TRBV6-5; 7 bases are a match to TRBD1. The CDR3 totals 13 residues. CDR1 and CDR2 (germline): MNHEY, SVGAGI. The V and J ends lost 8 bases and 1 base, in that order; junction bases with no gene match: 2. For the CDR3, the DNA is TGTGCCAGCGGGGACAGAAGCAATCAGCCCCAGCATTTT. Translated: CASGDRSNQPQHF.

V is TRBV24-1 and J is TRBJ2-7; 9 nucleotides align to TRBD1. The germline V gene has CDR1 KGHDR and CDR2 SFDVKD. This CDR3 comprises 13 residues. The V and J ends lost 0 bases and 9 bases, in that order; junction bases with no gene match: 2. CDR3 protein: CATSDLPGQGQYF. The CDR3 DNA reads as TGTGCCACCAGTGATTTGCCGGGACAGGGGCAGTACTTC.

V and J are TRBV18 and TRBJ2-7; D is unclear. Trimming stripped 3 bases from V and 5 bases from J, with 11 bases between. In germline, CDR1 is KGHSH, CDR2 LQKENI. The CDR3 length is 13 residues. In DNA form, the CDR3 reads TGTGCCAGCTCACCCCCCGTCCGGGACGAGCAGTACTTC. This codes for CASSPPVRDEQYF.

The chain employs TRBV6-6 and TRBJ2-1; D is possibly TRBD2 (5 bases). V gave up 7 bases and J gave up 7 bases, with 8 bases separating them. Germline values: CDR1 MNHNY, CDR2 SVGAGI (reference sequence). The CDR3 length is 11 residues. The CDR3: CASTPGNEQFF. CDR3 bases: TGTGCCAGCACCCCGGGGAATGAGCAGTTCTTC.

CDR3 sequence reads: CASSRGQRGTEAFF. In nucleotides, the CDR3 is TGTGCCAGCAGTCGCGGACAGAGGGGGACTGAAGCTTTCTTT. The chain combines TRBV28 with TRBJ1-1, with D possibly being TRBD1 (6 bases). The CDR3 consists of 14 residues. Trimming shortened V by 5 bases and J by 5 bases, and 15 bases separated the two germline ends. CDR1 and CDR2 (germline): MDHEN, SYDVKM.

J is TRBJ1-5 and V is TRBV19, with D hard to call. In germline, CDR1 is LNHDA, CDR2 SQIVND (reference sequence). Trimming removed 5 bases from V and 4 bases from J, with 12 bases in between. This CDR3 comprises 14 residues. The CDR3 is CASSLGAGNQPQHF. Here the CDR3 DNA reads TGTGCCAGTAGTCTTGGTGCGGGGAATCAGCCCCAGCATTTT. The variable domain in full, completed from reference TRBV19 and TRBJ1-5, reads DGGITQSPKYLFRKEGQNVTLSCEQNLNHDAMYWYRQDPGQGLRLIYYSQIVNDFQKGDIAEGYSVSREKKESFPLTVTSAQKNPTAFYLCASSLGAGNQPQHFGDGTRLSIL.

The chain recombines TRBV30 with TRBJ1-1; 11 bases fit TRBD1. The CDR3 totals 18 residues. The V gene's germline CDR1 is GTSNPN and CDR2 SVGIG (reference sequence). V lost 2 bases, J lost 6 bases, and 17 bases stayed unmatched. The CDR3 loop reads CAWSPFKDRGPRRSEAFF. CDR3 coding DNA: TGTGCCTGGAGTCCCTTTAAGGACAGGGGGCCCCGTCGGTCTGAAGCTTTCTTT.

This clone appeared a few times. The gene calls are TRBV28 and TRBJ1-2; 10 nucleotides match TRBD1. This CDR3 is built from 15 residues. Germline values: CDR1 MDHEN, CDR2 SYDVKM. Unmatched junction bases numbered 10, after V lost 4 bases and J lost 8 bases. The DNA of the CDR3 is TGTGCCAGCAGTTCTCCCGGGACAGGGGTTGGAGGCTACACCTTC. Its protein product is CASSSPGTGVGGYTF.

This chain joins TRBV11-2 and TRBJ1-6; 7 bases match TRBD1. J lost 10 bases, V lost 0 bases, and 12 bases had no gene match. Germline V CDR1 and CDR2: SGHAT, FQNNGV. The CDR3 extends over 17 amino acids. DNA of the CDR3: TGTGCCAGCAGCTTAGAACCCGGACAGGTGGCGAAGTCACCCCTCCACTTT. It translates to CASSLEPGQVAKSPLHF.

The V call is TRBV11-2, the J call TRBJ1-1; D not resolved. Germline V gives CDR1 SGHAT, CDR2 FQNNGV. V lost 1 base and J lost 11, with 14 bases in between. CDR3 length: 13 amino acids. The CDR3 reads CASSLVPGSGAFF. CDR3 in DNA: TGTGCCAGCAGCTTAGTGCCGGGGTCCGGGGCTTTCTTT.

This sequence joins TRBV20-1 and TRBJ2-5, with D perhaps TRBD2 (6 bases). The CDR3 sequence is 13 residues long. The germline CDR1 and CDR2 sequences are DFQATT and SNEGSKA (reference sequence). V was clipped by 3 bases and J by 0 bases, with 8 bases between them. The CDR3 protein is CSASAGNQETQYF. The CDR3 region has the DNA TGCAGTGCTAGTGCGGGGAACCAAGAGACCCAGTACTTC.

This sequence joins TRBV12-3 or TRBV12-4 and TRBJ2-7; the D gene could be TRBD1 or TRBD2 (7 bases each). The CDR3 runs to 12 residues. V was cut by 11 bases and J by 3 bases, with 14 bases left in between. CDR3 protein: CASRGGIYEQYF. CDR3 in DNA: TGTGCCTCCAGGGGGGGCATCTACGAGCAGTACTTC.

This clone has only a few counts. The rearrangement joins TRBV2 to TRBJ2-5, with D possibly matching TRBD1 (5 bases). Trimming pared 5 bases from V and 0 bases from J, leaving 7 bases between. The V gene's germline CDR1 is SNHLY and CDR2 FYNNEI. This CDR3 is built from 13 residues. The CDR3, as DNA: TGTGCCAGCAGTCAGGGATACCAAGAGACCCAGTACTTC. This codes for CASSQGYQETQYF. The variable domain in full, completed from reference TRBV2 and TRBJ2-5, reads EPEVTQTPSHQVTQMGQEVILRCVPISNHLYFYWYRQILGQKVEFLVSFYNNEISEKSEIFDDQFSVERPDGSNFTLKIRSTKLEDSAMYFCASSQGYQETQYFGPGTRLLVL.

This clone was found a few times. The gene calls are TRBV6-5 and TRBJ1-1; 7 nucleotides align to TRBD1. Trimming cost V 9 bases and J 3 bases; bases outside gene matches: 7. CDR3 length: 13 amino acids. CDR1 and CDR2 (germline): MNHEY, SVGAGI. The CDR3, as DNA: TGTGCCAGTGCACAGGGGCGGTACACTGAAGCTTTCTTT. It specifies CASAQGRYTEAFF.

In its sample, this clone was seen once. CDR3 nucleotide sequence: TGTGCCAGCAGTTATTCCACGTTTCAGCAGCCCCAGCATTTT. Translated: CASSYSTFQQPQHF. V gene TRBV6-5 combines with J gene TRBJ1-5; no firm D call. CDR1 and CDR2 (germline): MNHEY, SVGAGI. CDR3 length: 14 residues. Trimming removed 3 bases at V and 7 bases at J, with 13 bases between.